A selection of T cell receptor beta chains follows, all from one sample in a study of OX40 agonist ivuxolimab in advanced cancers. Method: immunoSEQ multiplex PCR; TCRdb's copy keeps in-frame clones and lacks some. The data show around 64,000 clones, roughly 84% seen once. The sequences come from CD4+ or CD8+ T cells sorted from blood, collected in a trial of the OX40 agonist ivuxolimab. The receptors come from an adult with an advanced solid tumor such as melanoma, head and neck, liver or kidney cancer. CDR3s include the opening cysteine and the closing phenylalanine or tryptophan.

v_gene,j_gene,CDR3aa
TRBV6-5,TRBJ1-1,CASSYSAGGDTEAFF
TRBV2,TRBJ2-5,CASSRDIQETQYF
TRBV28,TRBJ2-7,CASSYRGATSYEQYF
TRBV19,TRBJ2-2,CASSILENWSGELFF
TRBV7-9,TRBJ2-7,CASSLSVQSGRDDEQYF
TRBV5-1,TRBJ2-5,CASSLDFGRVQETQYF
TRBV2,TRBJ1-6,CASSSGTSPLYSPLHF
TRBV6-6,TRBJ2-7,CASSPGGAESSYEQYF
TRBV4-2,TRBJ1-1,CASSQRDVRGTEAFF
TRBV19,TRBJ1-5,CASSIGAKGANQPQHF
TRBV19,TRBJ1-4,CASSIIDGRDEKLFF
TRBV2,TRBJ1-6,CASNPITGIDSPLHF
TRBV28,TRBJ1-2,CASSSPTLKNYGYTF
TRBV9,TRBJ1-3,CASSVKGQGGGVNTIYF
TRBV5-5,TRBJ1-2,CASSRDGGDYGYTF
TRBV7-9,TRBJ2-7,CASSPPEEYEQYF
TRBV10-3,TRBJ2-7,CATRSGTASYEQYF
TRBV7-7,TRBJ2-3,CASSPIGLAGGTDTQYF
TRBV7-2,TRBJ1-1,CASSLEWGASFF
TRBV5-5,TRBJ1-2,CASSLTDIYGYTF
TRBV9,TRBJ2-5,CASSVDSGRASETQYF
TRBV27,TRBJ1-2,CASSDDSYGYTF
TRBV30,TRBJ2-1,CAWSVTPPEQFF
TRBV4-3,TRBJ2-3,CASSQEGRDGTDTQYF
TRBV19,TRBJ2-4,CASSLGGGRRNIQYF
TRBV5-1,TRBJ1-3,CASTLTGKRENTIYF
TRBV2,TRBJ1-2,CASRPGQGNGYGYTF
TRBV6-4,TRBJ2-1,CASSSQGGGSNEQFF
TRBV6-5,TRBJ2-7,CASTLTGAAYEQYF
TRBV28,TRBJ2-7,CASSFPPTEGQFSYEQYF
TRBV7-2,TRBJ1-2,CASSFQGGGGYGYTF
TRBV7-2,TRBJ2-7,CASSPLGQGRLEQYF
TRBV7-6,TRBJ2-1,CASSYGTGNKQFF
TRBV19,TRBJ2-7,CASSRGTVDEQYF
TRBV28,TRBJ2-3,CASSTIRTLDTQYF
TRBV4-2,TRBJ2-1,CASSPSSGSRNEQFF
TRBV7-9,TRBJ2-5,CASSFEAGALPRTQYF
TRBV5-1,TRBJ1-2,CASSWDRGTGGYTF
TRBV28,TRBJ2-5,CASSLGSTGYPWEETQYF
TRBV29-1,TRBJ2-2,CSAAWNTGELFF
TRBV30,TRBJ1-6,CAWGGDQGSYNSPLHF